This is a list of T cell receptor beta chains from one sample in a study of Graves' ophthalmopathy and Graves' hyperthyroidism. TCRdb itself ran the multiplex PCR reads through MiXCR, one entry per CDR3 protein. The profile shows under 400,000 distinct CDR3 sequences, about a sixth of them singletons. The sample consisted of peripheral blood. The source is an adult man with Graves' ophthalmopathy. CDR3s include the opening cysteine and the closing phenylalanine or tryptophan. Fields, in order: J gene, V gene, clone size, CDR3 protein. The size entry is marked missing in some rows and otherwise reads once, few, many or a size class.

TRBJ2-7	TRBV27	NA	CASSWVGQSYEQYF
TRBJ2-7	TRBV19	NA	CASSIAGSSYEQYF
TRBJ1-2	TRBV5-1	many	CASSTGDRVNYGYTF
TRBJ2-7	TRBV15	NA	CATGDADYEQYF
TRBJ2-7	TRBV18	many	CASSPLTGERSEQYF
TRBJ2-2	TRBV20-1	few	CSARGGTGGLFF
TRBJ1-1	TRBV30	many	CAWSHGTGNTEAFF
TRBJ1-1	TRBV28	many	CASSLNRGQAFF
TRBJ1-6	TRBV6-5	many	CASRAHTKTPGPLHF
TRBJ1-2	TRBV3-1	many	CASSQTGITNYGYTF
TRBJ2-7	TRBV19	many	CARPEGQYF
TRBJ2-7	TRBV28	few	CASSPGSTYEQYF
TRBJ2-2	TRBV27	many	CASSYYTTGPTGELFF
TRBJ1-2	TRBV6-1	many	CASLSGNYGCTF
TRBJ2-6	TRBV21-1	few	CASSKRAGTGLSSGANVLTF
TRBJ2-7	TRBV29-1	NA	CSVDSGAGYEQYF
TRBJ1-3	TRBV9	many	CASSGRTGDNSGNTIYF
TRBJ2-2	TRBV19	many	CASSVRVDAGELFF
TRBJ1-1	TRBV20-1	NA	CSAGNTEAFF
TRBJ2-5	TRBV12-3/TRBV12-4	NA	CASSLSSLAGVLQETQYF
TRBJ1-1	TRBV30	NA	CAFLQGARTEAFF
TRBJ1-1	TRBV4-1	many	CASSQDPGQNTEAFF
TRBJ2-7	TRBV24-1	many	CATSDPTSGSRYEQYF
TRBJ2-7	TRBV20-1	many	CSAGGQGAGEQYF
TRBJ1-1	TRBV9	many	CASSVGDRYMNTEAFF
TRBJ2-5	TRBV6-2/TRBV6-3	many	CASSYYPIAGAPNQETQYF
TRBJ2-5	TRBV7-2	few	CASSLASRVETQYF
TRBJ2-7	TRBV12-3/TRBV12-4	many	CASRPGGGYEQYF
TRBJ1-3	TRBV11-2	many	CASSPTRGNSGNTIYF
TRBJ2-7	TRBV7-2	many	CASSLVQAQGTEQYF
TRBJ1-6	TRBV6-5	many	CASRGGQVDSPLHF
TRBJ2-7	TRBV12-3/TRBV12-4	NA	CASSANGRGYEQYF
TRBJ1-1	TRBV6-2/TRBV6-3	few	CASSTGRGTEAFF
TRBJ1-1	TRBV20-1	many	CSARVPGNTEAFF
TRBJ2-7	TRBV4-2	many	CASSQTNLQGISSYEQYF
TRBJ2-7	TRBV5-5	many	CASSLGGWEDSYEQYF
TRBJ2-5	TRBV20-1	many	CSARDRGWRGETQYF
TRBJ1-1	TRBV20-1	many	CSAPPGTLNTEAFF
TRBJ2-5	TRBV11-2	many	CASSLDIRETQYF
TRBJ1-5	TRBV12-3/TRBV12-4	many	CASSRTGALNQPQHF
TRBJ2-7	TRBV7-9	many	CASEAGLAGAGRYF
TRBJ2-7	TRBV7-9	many	CASSPQGRVYEQYF
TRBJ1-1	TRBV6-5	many	CASSYSGQGRAFF
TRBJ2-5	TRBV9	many	CASSVGTQETQYF
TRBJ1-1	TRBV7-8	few	CASSPLRATSLAFF
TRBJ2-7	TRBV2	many	CASGTISYEQYF
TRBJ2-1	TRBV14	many	CASSPYRVAYNEQFF
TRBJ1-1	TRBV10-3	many	CAISEGYTEAFF
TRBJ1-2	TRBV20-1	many	CSARDRVGPYTF
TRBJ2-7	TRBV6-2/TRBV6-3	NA	CASSYSGPTGGGWYEQYF
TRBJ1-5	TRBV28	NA	CASGDGSIQPQHF